These 21 T cell receptor beta chains came from one sample sequenced in a study of blood T cells in healthy people across ages. Alongside a J-beta primer mix, a sample-barcoded 5' primer served in a second PCR lasting about 7 to 11 cycles. TCRdb fed the 5' RACE reads into MiXCR, producing one record per CDR3 protein. The table shows some 800,000 distinct CDR3 sequences, with 40% to 50% occurring only once. Input material: blood. These TCRs come from a man aged 55 to 70 in good health.

CDR3 loop: CASSLAQGTGRGDTQYF. CDR3 coding DNA: TGTGCCAGCAGCTTAGCCCAGGGGACGGGGAGAGGAGATACGCAGTATTTT. The chain employs TRBV7-2 and TRBJ2-3, with D possibly being TRBD1 (6 bases). This CDR3 has 17 amino acids. The germline CDR1 and CDR2 sequences are SGHTA and FQGNSA. V dropped 0 bases and J dropped 5 bases, with 18 bases sitting between them.

The chain links TRBV2 to TRBJ2-2; perhaps TRBD2 as D (5 bases). From germline, CDR1 is SNHLY and CDR2 FYNNEI. Between the trimmed V and J ends, which lost 3 bases and 4 bases, there was a span of 12 bases. The CDR3 covers 15 residues. The CDR3 sequence is CASSEAGAATGELFF. CDR3 DNA: TGTGCCAGCAGTGAGGCGGGCGCTGCCACCGGGGAGCTGTTTTTT.

The chain uses TRBV6-2 or TRBV6-3 and TRBJ2-4; the D call may be TRBD1 or TRBD2 (6 bases each). CDR1 is MNHEY, CDR2 SVGEGT, per germline. The CDR3 runs 14 residues. Trimming removed 5 bases at V and 8 bases at J, with 16 bases between. This CDR3 is CASSTTTGADIQYF. Here the CDR3 DNA reads TGTGCCAGCAGTACGACAACGGGGGCGGACATTCAGTACTTC.

This clonotype was counted between two and nine times. This chain joins TRBV11-3 and TRBJ2-5; D is perhaps TRBD2 (5 bases). The V end was cut by 6 bases, the J end by 2 bases, with 13 bases between. Germline CDR1 is SGHNT and CDR2 is YENEEA. This CDR3 comprises 14 residues. CDR3 nucleotide sequence: TGTGCCAGCAGTTTCGGGATGGAACAAGAGACCCAGTACTTC. Protein sequence: CASSFGMEQETQYF.

The J gene is TRBJ1-2, the V gene TRBV5-1; no clear D. The V end was cut by 4 bases, the J end by 7 bases, with 14 bases between. The CDR3 spans 13 residues. CDR1 and CDR2 (germline): SGHRS, YFSETQ. The CDR3 DNA reads TGCGCCAGCAGCCCCTACGGGGAGGCTGGCTACACCTTC. Translation: CASSPYGEAGYTF.

This chain links TRBV4-3 with TRBJ2-7; weak D call: TRBD2 (6 bases). The J call may be wrong; the DNA end is better matched by TRBJ2-5. CDR1 LGHNA and CDR2 YSLEER come from the germline V gene. This CDR3 contains 16 residues. DNA for the CDR3: TGCGCCAGCAGCCAAGGTGTCGGCGGGGTGGTAGAGACCCAGTACTTC. This gives the protein CASSQGVGGVVETQYF.

V gene TRBV30 combines with J gene TRBJ1-5; 7 nucleotides line up with TRBD1. Germline values: CDR1 GTSNPN, CDR2 SVGIG (reference sequence). The CDR3 has 13 residues. After removal of 5 bases from V and 5 bases from J, the junction contained 6 bases not matched to a gene. In nucleotides, the CDR3 is TGTGCCTGGGCGACAGGGAGGGATCAGCCCCAGCATTTT. Residues: CAWATGRDQPQHF.

The V call is TRBV20-1, the J call TRBJ2-7; D is possibly TRBD2 (7 bases). Germline V gene sequence: CDR1 DFQATT, CDR2 SNEGSKA (reference sequence). V gave up 7 bases and J gave up 3 bases, with 16 bases separating them. This CDR3 has 13 residues. For the CDR3, the DNA is TGCAGTGTCCCTGGGGGAGGGGGCTACGAGCAGTACTTC. Translated, it gives CSVPGGGGYEQYF.

This rearrangement joins TRBV6-5 to TRBJ1-2, with a tentative D call TRBD1 (6 bases). This CDR3 is 14 amino acids long. Trimming removed 6 bases from V and 8 bases from J, with 19 bases in between. In germline, CDR1 is MNHEY, CDR2 SVGAGI. The CDR3 protein is CASRSGQRGMGYTF. In DNA, the CDR3 is TGTGCCAGCAGATCAGGACAGCGCGGAATGGGCTACACCTTC.

This chain connects TRBV21-1 to TRBJ2-1; the DNA was not used to check the table's D call, TRBD1. TRBV21-1 has pseudogene status. The CDR3 sequence is 14 residues long. Here the CDR3 DNA reads TGTGCCAGGCCGGCTGGGCGGATCTACAATGAGCAGTTCTTC. This codes for CARPAGRIYNEQFF.

This clonotype occurred a few times. The chain combines TRBV9 with TRBJ2-2, with TRBD2 as a possible D gene (7 bases). CDR1 and CDR2 from the germline V gene are SGDLS and YYNGEE. Trimming stripped 0 bases from V and 1 base from J, with 13 bases between. CDR3 length: 17 residues. CDR3 in amino acids: CASSVEIGGGNTGELFF. For the CDR3, the DNA is TGTGCCAGCAGCGTAGAAATAGGGGGGGGGAACACCGGGGAGCTGTTTTTT.

V and J are TRBV5-1 and TRBJ2-1; 9 bases map to TRBD2. This CDR3 contains 13 residues. J lost 4 bases, V lost 9 bases, and 5 bases had no gene match. CDR1 SGHRS and CDR2 YFSETQ come from the germline V gene. This CDR3 reads CANEGLAYNEQFF. CDR3 bases: TGCGCCAACGAGGGACTAGCATACAATGAGCAGTTCTTC.

This clonotype has just a few counts. The chain recombines TRBV7-2 with TRBJ2-7, with D unresolved. The ends were cut back, 4 bases at V and 2 bases at J, with 9 bases in the middle. The CDR3 length is 13 residues. Germline values: CDR1 SGHTA, CDR2 FQGNSA. The chain's CDR3 is CASSSRPTYEQYF. CDR3 bases: TGTGCCAGCAGCTCAAGGCCTACCTACGAGCAGTACTTC.

The chain has TRBV7-9 and TRBJ1-6; no definite D call. Germline V CDR1 and CDR2: SEHNR, FQNEAQ (reference sequence). V lost 3 bases to trimming and J lost 2 bases, with 8 bases between them. This CDR3 comprises 15 residues. The CDR3 sequence: CASSLSGPYNSPLHF. CDR3 sequence (DNA): TGTGCCAGCAGCTTGTCCGGACCCTATAATTCACCCCTCCACTTT.

The chain carries TRBV6-5 and TRBJ2-2, with 7 bases identical to TRBD1. Germline V gene data show CDR1 as MNHEY and CDR2 as SVGAGI. This CDR3 has 15 amino acids. The V and J ends lost 4 bases and 7 bases, in that order; junction bases with no gene match: 9. As DNA, the CDR3 is TGTGCCAGCAGTTCCGCAGGGGGTAGGGGCGGGGAGCTGTTTTTT. Encoded protein: CASSSAGGRGGELFF.

This clonotype was detected ten times or more. J is TRBJ2-7 and V is TRBV20-1; 10 bases match TRBD2. Trimming at V came to 3 bases and at J to 2 bases, leaving 4 bases not matched to a gene. The CDR3 sequence is 14 residues long. The V gene's germline CDR1 is DFQATT and CDR2 SNEGSKA (reference sequence). The CDR3 region has the DNA TGCAGTGCTAGTAAGCGGGGGGGTACCTACGAGCAGTACTTC. Translation: CSASKRGGTYEQYF.

The chain employs TRBV6-2 or TRBV6-3 and TRBJ2-3, with 12 bases that match TRBD2. The CDR3 is made up of 17 amino acids. CDR1 and CDR2 from the germline V gene are MNHEY and SVGEGT. V shed 2 bases, J shed 4 bases, and the junction held 7 bases outside the gene matches. CDR3 loop: CASSYHKTSGGADTQYF. The CDR3 coding sequence is TGTGCCAGCAGTTACCACAAGACTAGCGGGGGAGCAGATACGCAGTATTTT.

This chain joins TRBV20-1 and TRBJ2-1, with 10 bases identical to TRBD1. V trimming: 3 bases; J trimming: 0 bases; junction bases outside the gene matches: 5. The CDR3 is 16 residues long. The germline CDR1 and CDR2 sequences are DFQATT and SNEGSKA (reference sequence). CDR3 sequence (DNA): TGCAGTGCTAGGCCTAGGACAGGGGGCTCCTACAATGAGCAGTTCTTC. Its translation: CSARPRTGGSYNEQFF.

CDR3 amino acids: CSARGILASGGRRETQYF. In DNA form, the CDR3 reads TGCAGTGCTAGAGGCATACTAGCTAGCGGGGGCCGGAGGGAGACCCAGTACTTC. The J gene is TRBJ2-4, the V gene TRBV20-1, with 10 bases that match TRBD2. TRBJ2-5 explains the end of the DNA better; the J call may be wrong. CDR1 DFQATT and CDR2 SNEGSKA come from the germline V gene (reference sequence). There are 18 residues in the CDR3.

This clonotype was detected once. A clone one base away is much larger, so this may be a read error. The V and J genes are TRBV11-3 and TRBJ2-2, with 8 bases matching TRBD2. With V trimmed by 0 bases and J by 1 base, 1 base remained unmatched. CDR1 and CDR2 from the germline V gene are SGHNT and YENEEA. The CDR3 consists of 16 residues. The DNA for the CDR3 is TGTGCCAGCAGCTTAGAGGCGGGGGGGAACACCGGGGAGCTGTTTTTT. It translates to CASSLEAGGNTGELFF.

Only a few counts were recorded for this clonotype. The V and J genes are TRBV20-1 and TRBJ2-7; D may match TRBD1 or TRBD2 (5 bases each). V was clipped by 6 bases and J by 1 base, with 19 bases between them. CDR3 length: 15 amino acids. Germline CDR1 is DFQATT and CDR2 is SNEGSKA (reference sequence). Here the CDR3 reads CSAIHPEGKSYEQYF. The DNA for the CDR3 is TGCAGTGCAATACACCCCGAGGGGAAATCCTACGAGCAGTACTTC.